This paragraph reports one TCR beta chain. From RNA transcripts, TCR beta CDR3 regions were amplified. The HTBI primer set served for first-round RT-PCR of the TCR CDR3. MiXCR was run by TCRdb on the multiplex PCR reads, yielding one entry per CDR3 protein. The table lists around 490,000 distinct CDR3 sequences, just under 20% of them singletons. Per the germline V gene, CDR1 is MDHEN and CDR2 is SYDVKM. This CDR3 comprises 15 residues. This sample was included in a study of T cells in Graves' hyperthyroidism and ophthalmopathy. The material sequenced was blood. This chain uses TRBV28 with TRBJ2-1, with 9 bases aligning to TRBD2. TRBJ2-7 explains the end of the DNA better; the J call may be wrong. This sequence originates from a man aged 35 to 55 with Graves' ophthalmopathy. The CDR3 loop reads CASSLSGSPYNEQYF. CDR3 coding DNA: TGTGCCAGCAGCCTTAGCGGGAGTCCCTACAATGAGCAGTACTTC.